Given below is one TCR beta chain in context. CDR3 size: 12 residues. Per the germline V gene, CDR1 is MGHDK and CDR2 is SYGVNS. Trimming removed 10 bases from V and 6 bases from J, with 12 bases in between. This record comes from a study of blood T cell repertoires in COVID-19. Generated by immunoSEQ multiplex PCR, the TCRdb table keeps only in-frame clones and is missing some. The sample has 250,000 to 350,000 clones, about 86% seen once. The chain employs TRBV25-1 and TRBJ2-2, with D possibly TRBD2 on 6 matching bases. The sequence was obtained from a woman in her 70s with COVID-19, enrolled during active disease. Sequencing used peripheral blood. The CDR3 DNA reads TGTGCCACCATTTCGGGGGCCGGGGAGCTGTTTTTT. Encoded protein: CATISGAGELFF.